These T cell receptor beta chains were read from a single sample in a study of control samples from healthy donors and cancer patients. Profiling relied on immunoSEQ multiplex PCR, and the TCRdb table lists in-frame clones only, not all of them. The data show around 110,000 clones, 85% to 90% seen once. Sequenced input: PBMCs. The receptors were gathered from a woman in her forties or fifties with colorectal cancer. CDR3s include the opening cysteine and the closing phenylalanine or tryptophan. The D gene is left open where the match is weak. The size entry is marked missing in some rows and otherwise reads once, few, many or a size class.

V: TRBV19; length: 12; J: TRBJ2-7; D: .; size: .; CDR3: CASSMTGHEQYF; DNA: TGTGCCAGTAGTATGACGGGGCACGAGCAGTACTTC
V: TRBV4-2; length: 15; J: TRBJ1-1; D: .; size: .; CDR3: CASSLETQGQTEAFF; DNA: TGTGCCAGCAGCCTTGAAACTCAGGGTCAGACTGAAGCTTTCTTT
V: TRBV27; length: 15; J: TRBJ1-2; D: TRBD1; size: once; CDR3: CASSETGLRFYGYTF; DNA: TGTGCCAGCTCCGAGACAGGGCTCAGGTTCTATGGCTACACCTTC
V: TRBV12-3/TRBV12-4; length: 13; J: TRBJ2-7; D: .; size: .; CDR3: CASSFVENHEQYF; DNA: TGTGCCAGCAGTTTTGTTGAGAACCACGAGCAGTACTTC
V: TRBV2; length: 16; J: TRBJ1-5; D: .; size: .; CDR3: CASRGYREESNQPQHF; DNA: TGTGCCAGCAGGGGTTACAGGGAGGAAAGCAATCAGCCCCAGCATTTT
V: TRBV6-1; length: 16; J: TRBJ2-7; D: .; size: .; CDR3: CASSENSPITSYEQYF; DNA: TGTGCCAGCAGTGAAAATTCCCCGATTACCTCCTACGAGCAGTACTTC
V: TRBV3-1/TRBV3-2; length: 14; J: TRBJ2-3; D: .; size: .; CDR3: CASSLKRITDTQYF; DNA: TGTGCCAGCAGCCTAAAGCGGATCACAGATACGCAGTATTTT
V: TRBV18; length: 14; J: TRBJ2-3; D: TRBD2; size: once; CDR3: CASSPRWGGDTQYF; DNA: TGTGCCAGCTCACCACGTTGGGGGGGTGATACGCAGTATTTT
V: TRBV29-1; length: 13; J: TRBJ1-1; D: TRBD1; size: .; CDR3: CSVEGQGLFEAFF; DNA: TGCAGCGTTGAGGGACAGGGGTTGTTTGAAGCTTTCTTT
V: TRBV12-3/TRBV12-4; length: 13; J: TRBJ2-1; D: .; size: .; CDR3: CASSVGGAGEQFF; DNA: TGTGCCAGCAGCGTTGGAGGGGCCGGTGAGCAGTTCTTC
V: TRBV6-1; length: 13; J: TRBJ2-7; D: .; size: .; CDR3: CASSDQGSYEQYF; DNA: TGTGCCAGCAGTGACCAGGGCTCCTACGAGCAGTACTTC
V: TRBV5-1; length: 16; J: TRBJ2-6; D: .; size: .; CDR3: CASNPFEGGGANVLTF; DNA: TGCGCCAGCAACCCGTTTGAGGGTGGTGGGGCCAACGTCCTGACTTTC
V: TRBV24-1; length: 14; J: TRBJ2-4; D: .; size: .; CDR3: CATSLSGHQNIQYF; DNA: TGTGCCACCAGCCTCTCGGGACATCAAAACATTCAGTACTTC
V: TRBV7-9; length: 15; J: TRBJ1-4; D: .; size: once; CDR3: CASSLGDATNEKLFF; DNA: TGTGCCAGCAGCTTAGGGGATGCAACTAATGAAAAACTGTTTTTT
V: TRBV25-1; length: 15; J: TRBJ2-7; D: TRBD1; size: .; CDR3: CASSARDRVGNEQYF; DNA: TGTGCCAGCAGTGCAAGGGACAGGGTAGGGAACGAGCAGTACTTC
V: TRBV7-9; length: 13; J: TRBJ1-1; D: .; size: .; CDR3: CASSLAWNTEAFF; DNA: TGTGCCAGCAGCTTAGCCTGGAACACTGAAGCTTTCTTT
V: TRBV19; length: 12; J: TRBJ1-2; D: .; size: .; CDR3: CASSIRDYGYTF; DNA: TGTGCCAGTAGTATCCGTGACTATGGCTACACCTTC
V: TRBV29-1; length: 11; J: TRBJ1-2; D: .; size: .; CDR3: CSVGEGYGYTF; DNA: TGCAGCGTGGGCGAGGGGTACGGCTACACCTTC
V: TRBV5-1; length: 14; J: TRBJ2-3; D: .; size: .; CDR3: CASSLEAGTDTQYF; DNA: TGCGCCAGCAGCTTGGAGGCTGGCACAGATACGCAGTATTTT
V: TRBV9; length: 14; J: TRBJ2-3; D: TRBD2; size: .; CDR3: CASSDGGATDTQYF; DNA: TGTGCCAGCAGCGACGGGGGGGCCACAGATACGCAGTATTTT
V: TRBV18; length: 15; J: TRBJ1-1; D: .; size: .; CDR3: CASSRVEGSMTEAFF; DNA: TGTGCCAGCTCACGAGTTGAGGGAAGCATGACTGAAGCTTTCTTT
V: TRBV13; length: 16; J: TRBJ1-6; D: .; size: once; CDR3: CASSPSGWGSGSPLHF; DNA: TGTGCCAGCAGCCCCTCTGGCTGGGGTTCGGGTTCACCCCTCCACTTT
V: TRBV6-5; length: 15; J: TRBJ1-5; D: .; size: .; CDR3: CASSLGQGLNQPQHF; DNA: TGTGCCAGCAGTTTGGGGCAGGGGTTAAATCAGCCCCAGCATTTT
V: TRBV6-6; length: 13; J: TRBJ2-7; D: .; size: .; CDR3: CASSSLGGYEQYF; DNA: TGTGCCAGCAGTTCACTAGGGGGCTACGAGCAGTACTTC
V: TRBV11-3; length: 16; J: TRBJ2-3; D: .; size: .; CDR3: CASSLGHLPHTDTQYF; DNA: TGTGCCAGCAGCTTGGGACACCTACCCCACACAGATACGCAGTATTTT
V: TRBV7-6; length: 12; J: TRBJ2-7; D: TRBD2; size: .; CDR3: CASRRGGGVPYF; DNA: TGTGCCAGCAGACGCGGGGGGGGAGTTCCGTACTTC
V: TRBV5-1; length: 12; J: TRBJ2-7; D: .; size: .; CDR3: CASSLDHYEQYF; DNA: TGCGCCAGCAGCTTGGACCACTACGAGCAGTACTTC
V: TRBV9; length: 16; J: TRBJ2-3; D: TRBD2; size: .; CDR3: CASSETGTSGTDTQYF; DNA: TGTGCCAGCAGCGAGACCGGGACTAGCGGCACAGATACGCAGTATTTT
V: TRBV5-1; length: 16; J: TRBJ1-6; D: .; size: .; CDR3: CASSRATDEYNSPLHF; DNA: TGCGCCAGCAGCCGCGCGACCGACGAGTATAATTCACCCCTCCACTTT
V: TRBV6-2/TRBV6-3; length: 13; J: TRBJ2-5; D: .; size: .; CDR3: CASSSVEVGTQYF; DNA: TGTGCCAGCAGTTCTGTAGAAGTGGGGACCCAGTACTTC
V: TRBV2; length: 12; J: TRBJ2-5; D: .; size: .; CDR3: CASSDDSETQYF; DNA: TGTGCCAGCAGTGATGACTCGGAGACCCAGTACTTC
V: TRBV6-5; length: 15; J: TRBJ2-5; D: .; size: .; CDR3: CASSWGAESWETQYF; DNA: TGTGCCAGCAGTTGGGGGGCGGAGAGTTGGGAGACCCAGTACTTC
V: TRBV30; length: 14; J: TRBJ1-1; D: TRBD1; size: .; CDR3: CAWSRKGANTEAFF; DNA: TGTGCCTGGAGTCGAAAGGGGGCTAACACTGAAGCTTTCTTT
V: TRBV19; length: 11; J: TRBJ1-2; D: TRBD1; size: .; CDR3: CASYGQGGNTF; DNA: TGTGCCAGCTACGGACAGGGAGGAAACACCTTC
V: TRBV19; length: 15; J: TRBJ1-1; D: .; size: .; CDR3: CASSIAGSGGTEAFF; DNA: TGTGCCAGTAGTATCGCCGGGAGCGGAGGCACTGAAGCTTTCTTT
V: TRBV5-1; length: 15; J: TRBJ1-1; D: .; size: .; CDR3: CASSLFPGMNTEAFF; DNA: TGCGCCAGCAGCTTGTTTCCGGGGATGAACACTGAAGCTTTCTTT
V: TRBV29-1; length: 16; J: TRBJ2-3; D: TRBD1; size: .; CDR3: CRAGGGQGKITDTQYF; DNA: TGCCGCGCCGGGGGGGGACAGGGGAAGATAACAGATACGCAGTATTTT
V: TRBV9; length: 15; J: TRBJ2-1; D: TRBD2; size: .; CDR3: CASSAGLAEGHEQFF; DNA: TGTGCCAGCAGCGCGGGACTAGCAGAGGGCCATGAGCAGTTCTTC
V: TRBV6-5; length: 13; J: TRBJ1-2; D: .; size: .; CDR3: CASSYSGVGGYTF; DNA: TGTGCCAGCAGTTACTCCGGAGTGGGTGGCTACACCTTC
V: TRBV19; length: 14; J: TRBJ1-5; D: .; size: .; CDR3: CASSMGRINQPQHF; DNA: TGTGCCAGTAGTATGGGCCGAATTAATCAGCCCCAGCATTTT
V: TRBV5-1; length: 16; J: TRBJ2-3; D: .; size: .; CDR3: CASSLDGGPATDTQYF; DNA: TGCGCCAGCAGCTTGGATGGGGGGCCCGCGACAGATACGCAGTATTTT
V: TRBV27; length: 14; J: TRBJ2-3; D: TRBD2; size: .; CDR3: CASATSGAADTQYF; DNA: TGTGCCAGTGCGACTAGCGGGGCGGCAGATACGCAGTATTTT
V: TRBV10-3; length: 18; J: TRBJ2-6; D: TRBD1; size: .; CDR3: CAISRKPGQLSGANVLTF; DNA: TGTGCCATCAGTCGTAAACCGGGACAGTTATCTGGGGCCAACGTCCTGACTTTC
V: TRBV19; length: 14; J: TRBJ1-2; D: .; size: .; CDR3: CASTPSGPFYGYTF; DNA: TGTGCCAGTACCCCATCTGGCCCCTTCTATGGCTACACCTTC
V: TRBV15; length: 16; J: TRBJ2-3; D: TRBD1; size: .; CDR3: CATSSGTVGTTDTQYF; DNA: TGTGCCACCAGCAGCGGGACAGTGGGAACAACAGATACGCAGTATTTT